The rows below give T cell receptor beta chains drawn from one sample of a study of cytomegalovirus exposure and HLA in healthy donors. Assay used: immunoSEQ multiplex PCR; TCRdb lists only in-frame clones, some missing. The data contain fewer than 120,000 clones, approximately 82% of them seen just once; the ten biggest clones take up roughly 13%. Input material: PBMCs. The origin of the receptors is a man aged 25 to 45 in good health and CMV-seropositive. CDR3s leave out the opening cysteine and the closing phenylalanine or tryptophan. Clone sizes are given selectively: once, few, many, or a class where the clone is expanded.

>TRBJ2-7|10|TRBV6-5|.
ATAGYHYEQY
>TRBJ2-7|11|TRBV29-1|.
SVRTESSYEQY
>TRBJ1-6|13|TRBV6-1|.
ASSEGQGSYSPLH
>TRBJ2-1|12|TRBV5-1|.
ASSLPDRVNEQF
>TRBJ2-1|12|TRBV7-6|.
ASRSSGGSNEQF
>TRBJ2-5|13|TRBV7-2|.
ASSQTSGGGETQY
>TRBJ1-1|11|TRBV7-6|.
ASSPPDTAEAF
>TRBJ1-1|11|TRBV28|.
ASSWQVNTEAF
>TRBJ2-1|14|TRBV11-2|.
ASSPLGGQAYNEQF
>TRBJ2-7|13|TRBV6-6|.
ASSYGGVSSYEQY
>TRBJ2-1|13|TRBV7-9|.
ASSLRGPPYNEQF
>TRBJ2-6|16|TRBV5-6|few
ASSVPGQGVSGANVLT
>TRBJ1-1|13|TRBV6-1|.
ASSPYDSLNTEAF
>TRBJ2-2|15|TRBV7-2|once
ASSLGGQASNTGELF
>TRBJ2-5|12|TRBV19|.
ASSPLGGQETQY
>TRBJ1-6|13|TRBV7-9|.
ASSLGDRVGSPLH
>.|12|TRBV19|.
ASSILAGPYEQY
>TRBJ1-2|10|TRBV6-5|.
ASSNGGDGYT
>TRBJ1-4|11|TRBV7-9|.
ASSLAEGQKLF
>TRBJ1-5|11|TRBV5-6|.
ANSLNKNQPQH
>TRBJ1-6|13|TRBV7-2|few
ASSFFGRVESPLH
>TRBJ1-2|13|TRBV6-5|.
ASSSRDITNYGYT
>TRBJ1-2|12|TRBV15|.
ATSKNIREEGYT
>TRBJ1-3|13|TRBV4-3|.
ASSQAQGAGNTIY
>TRBJ2-1|13|TRBV4-1|.
ASSPSGGSYNEQF
>TRBJ2-2|13|TRBV28|.
ASRTKKANTGELF
>TRBJ2-7|14|TRBV4-3|.
ASSLTPTSGTYEQY
>TRBJ2-7|13|TRBV15|.
ATSPETGGYDEQY
>TRBJ1-6|14|TRBV14|once
ASSQNSGQGGSPLH
>TRBJ2-3|14|TRBV7-2|few
ASSLGRGAGTDTQY
>TRBJ1-5|14|TRBV27|.
ASSLGTGYSNQPQH
>TRBJ2-3|14|TRBV5-1|.
ASSLQAGLGGDTQY
>TRBJ2-5|14|TRBV5-1|few
ASSLGEGGAWETQY
>TRBJ2-7|13|TRBV4-1|.
ASSQARGDSYEQY
>TRBJ2-2|11|TRBV30|.
AWKLQGAGELF
>TRBJ1-2|12|TRBV5-6|.
ASSLGTRAYGYT
>TRBJ2-2|13|TRBV7-6|.
ASSKIPTGTGELF
>TRBJ2-7|13|TRBV27|.
ASSLVRHGTYEQY
>TRBJ1-5|11|TRBV11-2|.
ASSLDDRQPQH
>TRBJ2-7|11|TRBV27|.
ASSVARSYEQY
>TRBJ2-1|16|TRBV4-3|few
ASSQDGLGWGAYNEQF
>TRBJ1-5|11|TRBV7-2|.
ASSLYGNQPQH
>TRBJ1-2|13|TRBV7-2|.
ASSLEDGQNYGYT
>TRBJ2-5|10|TRBV5-6|.
ASSLAVETQY
>TRBJ1-3|13|TRBV7-6|.
ASSLASAYGNTIY
>TRBJ1-2|17|TRBV6-1|.
ASSDEEYRATFYNYGYT
>TRBJ1-6|15|TRBV23-1|few
ASSQSVYSSYNSPLH
>TRBJ2-7|14|TRBV6-5|.
ASSFPPGQGLDEQY
>TRBJ2-3|12|TRBV11-2|.
ASSSSHPGDTQY
>TRBJ2-3|10|TRBV2|once
ASGDSSDTQY
>TRBJ1-5|10|TRBV28|once
ASSFSDRTQH
>TRBJ1-1|13|TRBV15|.
ATSRQTGRGTEAF
>TRBJ1-1|13|TRBV6-5|.
ASSPTGPRHTEAF
>TRBJ2-3|12|TRBV4-1|.
ASSLGRAGDTQY
>TRBJ2-7|12|TRBV18|.
ASSPGTGGYEQY
>TRBJ1-6|13|TRBV5-1|.
ASSLGGPENSPLH